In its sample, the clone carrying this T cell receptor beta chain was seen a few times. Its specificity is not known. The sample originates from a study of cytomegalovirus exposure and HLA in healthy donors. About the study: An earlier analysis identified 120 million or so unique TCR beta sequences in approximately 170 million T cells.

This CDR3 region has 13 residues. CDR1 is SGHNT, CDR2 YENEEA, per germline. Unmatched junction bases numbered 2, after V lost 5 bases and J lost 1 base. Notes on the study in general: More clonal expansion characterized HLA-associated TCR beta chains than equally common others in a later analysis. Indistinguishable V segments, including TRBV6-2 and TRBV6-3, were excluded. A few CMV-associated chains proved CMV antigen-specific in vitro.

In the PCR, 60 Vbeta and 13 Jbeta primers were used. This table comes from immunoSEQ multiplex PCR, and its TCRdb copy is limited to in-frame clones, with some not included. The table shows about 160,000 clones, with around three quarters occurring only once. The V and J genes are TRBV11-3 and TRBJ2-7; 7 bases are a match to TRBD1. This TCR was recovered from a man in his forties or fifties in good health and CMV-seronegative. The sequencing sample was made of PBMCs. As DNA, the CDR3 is TGTGCCAGCAGCGTGGGACAGTCCTACGAGCAGTACTTC. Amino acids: CASSVGQSYEQYF.